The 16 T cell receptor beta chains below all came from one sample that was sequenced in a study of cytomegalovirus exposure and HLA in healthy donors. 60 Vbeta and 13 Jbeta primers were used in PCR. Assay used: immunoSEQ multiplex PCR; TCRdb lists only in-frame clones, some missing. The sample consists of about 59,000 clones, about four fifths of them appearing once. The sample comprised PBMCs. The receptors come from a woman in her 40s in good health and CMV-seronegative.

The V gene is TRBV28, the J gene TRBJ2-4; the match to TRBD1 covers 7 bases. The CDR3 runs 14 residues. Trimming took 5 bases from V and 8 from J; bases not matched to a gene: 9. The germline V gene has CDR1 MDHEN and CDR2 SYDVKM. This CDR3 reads CASSRDRVGDIQYF. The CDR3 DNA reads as TGTGCCAGCAGTCGCGACAGGGTTGGAGACATTCAGTACTTC.

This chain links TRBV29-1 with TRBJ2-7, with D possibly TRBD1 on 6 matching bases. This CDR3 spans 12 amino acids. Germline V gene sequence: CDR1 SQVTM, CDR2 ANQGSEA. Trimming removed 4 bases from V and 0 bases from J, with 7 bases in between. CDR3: CSVGQDSYEQYF. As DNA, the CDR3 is TGCAGCGTTGGACAGGACTCCTACGAGCAGTACTTC.

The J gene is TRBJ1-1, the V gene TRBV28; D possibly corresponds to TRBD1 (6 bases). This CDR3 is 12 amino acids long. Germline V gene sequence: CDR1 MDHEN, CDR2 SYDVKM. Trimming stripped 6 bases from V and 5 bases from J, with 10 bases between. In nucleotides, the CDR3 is TGTGCCAGCAGGTTACAGGGTACTGAAGCTTTCTTT. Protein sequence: CASRLQGTEAFF.

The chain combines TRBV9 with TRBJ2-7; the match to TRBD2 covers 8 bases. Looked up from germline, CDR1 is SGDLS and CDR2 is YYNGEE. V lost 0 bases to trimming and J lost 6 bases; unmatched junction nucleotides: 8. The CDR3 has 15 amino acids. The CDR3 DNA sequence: TGTGCCAGCAGCGTAGGCGGTAGCGGGACGGGCGAGCAGTACTTC. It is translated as CASSVGGSGTGEQYF.

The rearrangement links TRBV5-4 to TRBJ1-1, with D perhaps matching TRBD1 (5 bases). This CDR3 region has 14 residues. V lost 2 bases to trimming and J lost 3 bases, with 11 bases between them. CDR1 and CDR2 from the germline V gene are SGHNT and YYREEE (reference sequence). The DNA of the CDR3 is TGTGCCAGCAGCTTTGGGGGGAGGGACACTGAAGCTTTCTTT. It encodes CASSFGGRDTEAFF.

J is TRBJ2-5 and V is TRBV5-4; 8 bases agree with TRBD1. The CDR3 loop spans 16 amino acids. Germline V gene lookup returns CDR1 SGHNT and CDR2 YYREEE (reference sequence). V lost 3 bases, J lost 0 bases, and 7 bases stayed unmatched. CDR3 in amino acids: CASSSRDRKYQETQYF. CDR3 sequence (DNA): TGTGCCAGCAGCTCCCGGGACAGGAAATACCAAGAGACCCAGTACTTC.

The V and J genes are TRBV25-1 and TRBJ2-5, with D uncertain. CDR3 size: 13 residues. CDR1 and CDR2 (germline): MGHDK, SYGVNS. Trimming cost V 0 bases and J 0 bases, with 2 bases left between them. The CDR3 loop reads CASSEYNQETQYF. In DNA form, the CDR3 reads TGTGCCAGCAGTGAATATAACCAAGAGACCCAGTACTTC.

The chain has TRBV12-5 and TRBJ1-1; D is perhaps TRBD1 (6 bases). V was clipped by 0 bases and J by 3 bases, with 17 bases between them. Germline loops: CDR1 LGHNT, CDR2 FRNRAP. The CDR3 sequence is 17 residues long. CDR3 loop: CASGLVLRGGGYTEAFF. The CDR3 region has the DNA TGTGCTAGTGGTTTGGTACTACGAGGGGGTGGGTACACTGAAGCTTTCTTT.

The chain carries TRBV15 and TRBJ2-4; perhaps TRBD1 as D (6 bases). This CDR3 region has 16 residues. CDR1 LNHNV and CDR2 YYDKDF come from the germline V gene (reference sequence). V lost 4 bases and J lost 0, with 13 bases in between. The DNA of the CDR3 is TGTGCCACCAGCAAGGAACAGGGCCTAGCCAAAAACATTCAGTACTTC. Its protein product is CATSKEQGLAKNIQYF.

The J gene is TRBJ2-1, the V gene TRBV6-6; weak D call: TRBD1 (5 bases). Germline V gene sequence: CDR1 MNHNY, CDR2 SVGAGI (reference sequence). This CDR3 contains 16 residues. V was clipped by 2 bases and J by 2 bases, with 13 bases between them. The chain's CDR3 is CASSYVFRDTYNEQFF. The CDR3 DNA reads TGTGCCAGCAGTTACGTCTTCAGGGATACCTACAATGAGCAGTTCTTC.

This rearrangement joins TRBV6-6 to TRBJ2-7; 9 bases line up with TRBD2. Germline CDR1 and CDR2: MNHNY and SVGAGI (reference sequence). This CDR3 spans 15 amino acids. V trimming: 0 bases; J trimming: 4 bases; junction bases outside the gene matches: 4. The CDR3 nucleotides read TGTGCCAGCAGTTACTCTGGCGGGAGGGAGTACGAGCAGTACTTC. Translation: CASSYSGGREYEQYF.

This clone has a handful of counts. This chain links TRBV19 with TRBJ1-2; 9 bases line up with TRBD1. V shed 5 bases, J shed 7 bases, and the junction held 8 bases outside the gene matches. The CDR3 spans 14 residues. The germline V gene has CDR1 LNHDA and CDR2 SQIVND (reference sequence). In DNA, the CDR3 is TGTGCCAGTAGTGAATGGACAGGGGTCGGTGGCTACACCTTC. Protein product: CASSEWTGVGGYTF.

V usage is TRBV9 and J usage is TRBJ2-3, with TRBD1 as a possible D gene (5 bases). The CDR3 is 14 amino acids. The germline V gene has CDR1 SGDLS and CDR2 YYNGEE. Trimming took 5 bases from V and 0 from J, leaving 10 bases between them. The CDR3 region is CASSRQKSTDTQYF. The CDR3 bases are TGTGCCAGCAGTCGACAGAAGAGCACAGATACGCAGTATTTT.

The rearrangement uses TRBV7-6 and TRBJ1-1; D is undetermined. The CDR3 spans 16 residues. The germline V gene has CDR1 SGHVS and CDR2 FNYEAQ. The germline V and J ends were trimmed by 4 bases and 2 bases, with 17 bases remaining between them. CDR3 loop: CASSSRIGVGNTEAFF. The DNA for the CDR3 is TGTGCCAGCAGCTCCCGGATCGGGGTGGGAAACACTGAAGCTTTCTTT.

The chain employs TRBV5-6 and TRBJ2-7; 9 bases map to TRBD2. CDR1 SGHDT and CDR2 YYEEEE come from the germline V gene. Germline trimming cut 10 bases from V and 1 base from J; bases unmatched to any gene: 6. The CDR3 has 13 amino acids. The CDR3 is CAAALAGSYEQYF. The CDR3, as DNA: TGTGCCGCAGCCCTAGCGGGGTCCTACGAGCAGTACTTC.

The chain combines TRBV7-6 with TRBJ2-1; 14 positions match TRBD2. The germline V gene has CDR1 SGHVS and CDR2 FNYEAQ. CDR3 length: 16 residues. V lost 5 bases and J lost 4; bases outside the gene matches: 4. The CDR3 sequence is CASSLGTSGGYNEQFF. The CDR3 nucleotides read TGTGCCAGCAGCCTTGGGACTAGCGGGGGATACAATGAGCAGTTCTTC.